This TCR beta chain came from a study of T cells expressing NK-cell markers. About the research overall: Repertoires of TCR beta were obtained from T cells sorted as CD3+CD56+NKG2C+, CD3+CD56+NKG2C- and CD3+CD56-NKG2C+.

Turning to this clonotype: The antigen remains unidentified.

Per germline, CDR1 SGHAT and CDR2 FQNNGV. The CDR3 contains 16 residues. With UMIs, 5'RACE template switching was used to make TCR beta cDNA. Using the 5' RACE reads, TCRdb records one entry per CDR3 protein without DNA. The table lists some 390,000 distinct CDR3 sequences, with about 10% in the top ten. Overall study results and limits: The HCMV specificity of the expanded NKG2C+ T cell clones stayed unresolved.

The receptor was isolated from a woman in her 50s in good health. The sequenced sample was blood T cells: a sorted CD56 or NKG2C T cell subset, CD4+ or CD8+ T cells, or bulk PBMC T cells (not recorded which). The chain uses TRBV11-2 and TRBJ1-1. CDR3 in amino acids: CASSFILTGTNTEAFF.